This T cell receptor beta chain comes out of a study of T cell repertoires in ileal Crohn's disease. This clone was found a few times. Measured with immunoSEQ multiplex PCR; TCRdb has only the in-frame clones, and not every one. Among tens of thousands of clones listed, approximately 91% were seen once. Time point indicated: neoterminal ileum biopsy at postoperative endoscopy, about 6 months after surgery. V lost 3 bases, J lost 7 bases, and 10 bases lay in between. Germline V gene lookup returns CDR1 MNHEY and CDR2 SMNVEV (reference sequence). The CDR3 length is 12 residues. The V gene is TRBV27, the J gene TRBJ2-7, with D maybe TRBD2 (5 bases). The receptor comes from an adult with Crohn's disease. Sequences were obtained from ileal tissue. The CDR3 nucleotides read TGTGCCAGCAGTTTGGTCCGCGGGGAGCAGTACTTC. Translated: CASSLVRGEQYF.